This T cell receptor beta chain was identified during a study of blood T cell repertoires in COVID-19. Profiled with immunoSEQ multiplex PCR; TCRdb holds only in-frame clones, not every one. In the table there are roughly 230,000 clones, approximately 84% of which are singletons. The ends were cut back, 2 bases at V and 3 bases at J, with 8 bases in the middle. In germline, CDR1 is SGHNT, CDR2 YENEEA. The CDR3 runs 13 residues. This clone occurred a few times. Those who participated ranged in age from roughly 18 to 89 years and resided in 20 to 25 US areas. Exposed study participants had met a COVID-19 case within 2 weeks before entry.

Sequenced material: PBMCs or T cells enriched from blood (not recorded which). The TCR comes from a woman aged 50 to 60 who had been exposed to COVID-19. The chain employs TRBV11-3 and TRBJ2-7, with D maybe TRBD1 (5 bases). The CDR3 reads CASSLNQGYEQYF. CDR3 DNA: TGTGCCAGCAGCTTAAATCAGGGCTACGAGCAGTACTTC. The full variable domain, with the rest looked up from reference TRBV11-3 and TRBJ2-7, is EAGVVQSPRYKIIEKKQPVAFWCNPISGHNTLYWYLQNLGQGPELLIRYENEEAVDDSQLPKDRFSAERLKGVDSTLKIQPAELGDSAVYLCASSLNQGYEQYFGPGTRLTVT.